A selection of T cell receptor beta chains follows, all from one sample in a study of T cell repertoires in cytomegalovirus infection. No cognate antigen is known for these TCRs. MiXCR, run by TCRdb on the reads, gives a single entry per CDR3 protein. The sample lists about 920,000 distinct CDR3 sequences; about a third were seen once. The sequenced sample was cultured CD8+ T cells from PBMCs, obtained from culture after CMV antigen stimulation. These receptors all come from a human donor in good health (CMV status not recorded). Some clones in this sample may be carry-over from other donors' samples. The CDR3 runs from the conserved cysteine through the conserved F or W. D genes are given only for firm matches. The size of a clone is reported for some rows only, either as once, few or many, or as a class for expanded clones.

D	J	length	V	size	CDR3	DNA
.	TRBJ1-4	15	TRBV4-1	.	CASSQEGFTNEKLFF	TGCGCCAGCAGCCAAGAAGGGTTTACTAATGAAAAACTGTTTTTT
.	TRBJ2-1	14	TRBV5-1	many	CASSYRSSYNEQFF	TGCGCCAGCAGCTACAGGAGCTCCTACAATGAGCAGTTCTTC
.	TRBJ1-6	17	TRBV14	.	CASSQDTAYSYNSPLHF	TGTGCCAGCAGCCAAGATACAGCTTACTCCTATAATTCACCCCTCCACTTT
TRBD1	TRBJ1-5	15	TRBV5-1	few	CASSLRGGEGQPQHF	TGCGCCAGCAGCTTGAGAGGGGGCGAAGGGCAGCCCCAGCATTTT
.	TRBJ2-3	14	TRBV12-3/TRBV12-4	.	CAISLIDSTDTQYF	TGTGCCATCAGTTTAATAGACAGCACAGATACGCAGTATTTT
.	TRBJ1-4	13	TRBV4-1	.	CASSLQALGKLFF	TGCGCCAGCAGCCTCCAGGCATTGGGAAAACTGTTTTTT
.	TRBJ1-2	12	TRBV6-6	.	CASSPGFFGYTF	TGTGCCAGCAGTCCGGGGTTCTTTGGCTACACCTTC
TRBD2	TRBJ2-2	15	TRBV6-2/TRBV6-3	few	CASSYSTSYTGELFF	TGTGCCAGCAGTTATTCGACTAGCTACACCGGGGAGCTGTTTTTT
.	TRBJ2-3	15	TRBV29-1	once	CSVLSLDPGTDTQYF	TGCAGCGTTTTGTCCCTGGACCCGGGCACAGATACGCAGTATTTT
TRBD1	TRBJ2-4	14	TRBV7-9	many	CASSLGTDKNIQYF	TGTGCCAGCAGCCTCGGGACAGACAAAAACATTCAGTACTTC
.	TRBJ1-2	15	TRBV27	.	CASSLSREPKDGYTF	TGTGCCAGCAGTTTAAGCCGAGAACCTAAAGATGGCTACACCTTC
TRBD1	TRBJ1-4	16	TRBV7-6	many	CASSPWGQGTNEKLFF	TGTGCCAGCAGCCCCTGGGGACAGGGGACTAATGAAAAACTGTTTTTT
.	TRBJ2-7	11	TRBV7-9	many	CASSFGAEQYF	TGTGCCAGCAGCTTTGGCGCCGAGCAGTACTTC
.	TRBJ2-1	13	TRBV7-2	few	CASSTTVNNEQFF	TGTGCCAGCAGCACGACAGTTAACAATGAGCAGTTCTTC
TRBD1	TRBJ2-7	14	TRBV20-1	.	CSARLLDRDYEQYF	TGCAGTGCTAGACTTCTCGACAGGGACTACGAGCAGTACTTC
.	TRBJ2-2	14	TRBV7-9	few	CASRRPNQGGELFF	TGTGCCAGCAGGCGCCCGAATCAGGGCGGGGAGCTGTTTTTT
TRBD1	TRBJ1-5	15	TRBV12-3/TRBV12-4	.	CASSPRDRESQPQHF	TGTGCCAGCAGCCCTAGGGACAGGGAGAGTCAGCCCCAGCATTTT
.	TRBJ2-1	15	TRBV5-6	few	CASSKGRGSYNEQFF	TGTGCCAGCAGCAAAGGTCGCGGATCCTACAATGAGCAGTTCTTC
.	TRBJ2-1	11	TRBV27	.	CASEGMNEQFF	TGTGCCAGCGAAGGAATGAATGAGCAGTTCTTC
.	TRBJ1-5	14	TRBV27	many	CASSLSRSNQPQHF	TGTGCCAGCAGTTTATCTCGTAGCAATCAGCCCCAGCATTTT
.	TRBJ1-2	14	TRBV5-6	.	CASSLDRVGYGYTF	TGTGCCAGCAGCCTGGACCGAGTGGGGTATGGCTACACCTTC
TRBD1	TRBJ1-1	13	TRBV19	few	CASTPNRGTEAFF	TGTGCCAGTACCCCCAACAGGGGTACTGAAGCTTTCTTT
.	TRBJ2-6	17	TRBV7-9	few	CASSPGLQYPGANVLTF	TGTGCCAGCAGCCCGGGCCTACAGTATCCTGGGGCCAACGTCCTGACTTTC
TRBD1	TRBJ1-4	17	TRBV2	.	CVSTRRGTGTTNEKLFF	TGTGTCAGCACCCGTAGGGGGACAGGAACAACTAATGAAAAACTGTTTTTT
TRBD1	TRBJ1-5	15	TRBV6-1	few	CASSHRGSGNQPQHF	TGTGCCAGCAGCCACAGGGGATCAGGCAATCAGCCCCAGCATTTT
.	TRBJ2-5	15	TRBV9	.	CASSVATRGRETQYF	TGTGCCAGCAGCGTAGCTACACGGGGAAGGGAGACCCAGTACTTC
.	TRBJ2-7	16	TRBV7-8	.	CASSLNRGRVVYEQYF	TGTGCCAGCAGCTTAAACAGGGGGAGGGTGGTCTACGAGCAGTACTTC
.	TRBJ2-1	14	TRBV4-3	few	CASSQDARDNEQFF	TGCGCCAGCAGCCAAGACGCCAGGGACAATGAGCAGTTCTTC